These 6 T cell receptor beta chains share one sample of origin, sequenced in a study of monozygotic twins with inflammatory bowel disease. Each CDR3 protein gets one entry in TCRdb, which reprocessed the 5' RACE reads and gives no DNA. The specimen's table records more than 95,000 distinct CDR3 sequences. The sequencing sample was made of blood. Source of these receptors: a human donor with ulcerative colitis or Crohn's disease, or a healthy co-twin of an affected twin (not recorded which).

CDR3 loop: CASKLTGGSSPLHF. The chain joins TRBV7-2 to TRBJ1-6; TCRdb calls TRBD1, which cannot be checked without DNA. This CDR3 comprises 14 residues. Looked up from germline, CDR1 is SGHTA and CDR2 is FQGNSA.

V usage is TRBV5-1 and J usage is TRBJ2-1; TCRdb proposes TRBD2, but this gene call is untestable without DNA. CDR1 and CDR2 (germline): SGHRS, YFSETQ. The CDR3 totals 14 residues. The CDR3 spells CASRGQVSRNEQFF.

This CDR3 is CASSPSGRLFF. This chain uses TRBV28 with TRBJ2-1; checking the TCRdb D call of TRBD2 is not possible without DNA. The CDR3 is made up of 11 amino acids. From germline, CDR1 is MDHEN and CDR2 SYDVKM.

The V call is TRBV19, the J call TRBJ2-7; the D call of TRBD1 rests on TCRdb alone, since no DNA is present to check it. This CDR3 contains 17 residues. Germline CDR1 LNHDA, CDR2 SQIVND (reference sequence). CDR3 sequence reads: CATTTIGSTGGTMEQYF.

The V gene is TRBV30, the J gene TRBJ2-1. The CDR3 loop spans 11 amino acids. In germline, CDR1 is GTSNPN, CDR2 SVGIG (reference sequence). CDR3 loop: CACFGSNEQFF.

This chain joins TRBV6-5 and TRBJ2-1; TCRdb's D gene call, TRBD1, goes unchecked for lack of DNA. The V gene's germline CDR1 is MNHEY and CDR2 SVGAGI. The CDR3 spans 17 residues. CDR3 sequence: CASSYSMLRLGGNEQFF.